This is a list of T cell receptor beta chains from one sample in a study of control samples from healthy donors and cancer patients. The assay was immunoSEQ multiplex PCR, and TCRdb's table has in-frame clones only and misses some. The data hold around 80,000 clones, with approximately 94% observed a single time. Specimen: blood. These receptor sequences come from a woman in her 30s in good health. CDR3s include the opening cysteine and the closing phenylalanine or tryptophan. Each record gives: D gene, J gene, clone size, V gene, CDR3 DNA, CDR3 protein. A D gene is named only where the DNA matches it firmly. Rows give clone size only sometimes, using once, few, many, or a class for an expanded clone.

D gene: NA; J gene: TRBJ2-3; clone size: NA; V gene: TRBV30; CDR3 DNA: TGTGCCTGGAGCTACCGGGGGAGATACACAGATACGCAGTATTTT; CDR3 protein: CAWSYRGRYTDTQYF
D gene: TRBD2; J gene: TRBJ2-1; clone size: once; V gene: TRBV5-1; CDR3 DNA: TGCGCCAGCAGCTTGAGGCGGATAACGGGGGGACCTAGCTCCTACAATGAGCAGTTCTTC; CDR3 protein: CASSLRRITGGPSSYNEQFF
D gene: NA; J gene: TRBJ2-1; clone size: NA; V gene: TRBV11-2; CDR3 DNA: TGTGCCAGCAGCTTAGTATACCGATTGTCTGAGCAGTTCTTC; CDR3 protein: CASSLVYRLSEQFF
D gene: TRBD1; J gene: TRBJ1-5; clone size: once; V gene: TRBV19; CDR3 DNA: TGTGCCAGTAGCCAGACAGGGGGCCCTCAGCCCCAGCATTTT; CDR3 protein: CASSQTGGPQPQHF
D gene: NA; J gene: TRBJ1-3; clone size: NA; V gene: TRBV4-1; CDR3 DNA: TGCGCCAGCAGCCAGGTCGGGACGCCAGGAAACACCATATATTTT; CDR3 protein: CASSQVGTPGNTIYF
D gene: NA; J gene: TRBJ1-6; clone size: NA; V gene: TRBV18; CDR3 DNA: TGTGCCAGCTCCCCTGCCTCGGGTGATAATTCACCCCTCCACTTT; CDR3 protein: CASSPASGDNSPLHF
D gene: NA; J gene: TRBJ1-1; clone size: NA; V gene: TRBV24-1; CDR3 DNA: TGTGCCACCAGTGAAGGTGGACTCACCCCTCGGGCTTTCTTT; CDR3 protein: CATSEGGLTPRAFF
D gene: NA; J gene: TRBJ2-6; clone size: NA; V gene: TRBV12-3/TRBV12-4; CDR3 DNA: TGTGCCAGTACGCCGTCTGGACGGATACTGACTTTC; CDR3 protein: CASTPSGRILTF
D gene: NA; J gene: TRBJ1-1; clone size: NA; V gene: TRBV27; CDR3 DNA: TGTGCCAGCAGTTTGTTGTCCGGGGTTCGAGTCACTGAAGCTTTCTTT; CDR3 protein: CASSLLSGVRVTEAFF
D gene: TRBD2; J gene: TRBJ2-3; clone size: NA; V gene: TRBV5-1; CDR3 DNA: TGCGCCAGCAGCTTAATTGGCCGACTAGCGGAAAACACAGATACGCAGTATTTT; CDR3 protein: CASSLIGRLAENTDTQYF
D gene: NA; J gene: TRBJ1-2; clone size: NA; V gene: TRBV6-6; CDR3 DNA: TGTGCCAGCAGTTACCCTGGCTACACCTTC; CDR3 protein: CASSYPGYTF
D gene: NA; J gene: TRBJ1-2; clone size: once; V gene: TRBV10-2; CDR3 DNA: TGCGCCAGCAGCCCCGCAGGAAACTATGGCTACACCTTC; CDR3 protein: CASSPAGNYGYTF
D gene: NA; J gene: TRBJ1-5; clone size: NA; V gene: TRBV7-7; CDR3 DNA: TGTGCTAGCAGCTTAGGGACACTCAATCAGCCCCAGCATTTT; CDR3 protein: CASSLGTLNQPQHF
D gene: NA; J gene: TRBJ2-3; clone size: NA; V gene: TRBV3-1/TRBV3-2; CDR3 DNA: TGTGCCAGCAGCCAACCACCACAGGGAAAACGCACAGATACGCAGTATTTT; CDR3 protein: CASSQPPQGKRTDTQYF
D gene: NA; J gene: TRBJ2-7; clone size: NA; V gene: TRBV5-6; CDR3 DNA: TGTGCCAGCAGCTTGACAACCTACGAGCAGTACTTC; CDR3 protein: CASSLTTYEQYF
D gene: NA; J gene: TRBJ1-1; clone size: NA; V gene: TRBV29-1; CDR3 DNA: TGCAGCGTTGCTCAGGCCTTGAACACTGAAGCTTTCTTT; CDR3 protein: CSVAQALNTEAFF
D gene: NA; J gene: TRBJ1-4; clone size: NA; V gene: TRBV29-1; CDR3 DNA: TGCAGCGCCCGAGGGACTGAAAAACTGTTTTTT; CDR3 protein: CSARGTEKLFF
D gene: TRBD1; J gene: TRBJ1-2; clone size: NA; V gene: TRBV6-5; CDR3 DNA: TGTGCCAGCAGCCCGGGACAGAACTATGGCTACACCTTC; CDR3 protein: CASSPGQNYGYTF
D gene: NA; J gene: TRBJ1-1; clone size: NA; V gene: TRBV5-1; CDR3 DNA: TGCGCCAGCAGGCTAAAACTCAGTAGGAACACTGAAGCTTTCTTT; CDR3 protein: CASRLKLSRNTEAFF
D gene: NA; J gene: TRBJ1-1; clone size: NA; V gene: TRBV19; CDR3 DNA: TGTGCCAGTAGTGGCAGGGTTATGAACACTGAAGCTTTCTTT; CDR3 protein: CASSGRVMNTEAFF
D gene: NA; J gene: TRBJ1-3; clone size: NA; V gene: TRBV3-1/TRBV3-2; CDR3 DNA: TGTGCCAGCAGCCCTTCGGGAAACACCATATATTTT; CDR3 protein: CASSPSGNTIYF
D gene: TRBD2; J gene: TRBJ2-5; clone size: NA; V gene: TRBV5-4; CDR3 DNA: TGTGCCAGCAGCTTGGCCTCTAGCGGGGGTGAGACCCAGTACTTC; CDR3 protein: CASSLASSGGETQYF
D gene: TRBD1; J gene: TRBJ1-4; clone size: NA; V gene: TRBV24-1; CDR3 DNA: TGTGCCACCAGTGACTCCGACAGGGGAGGAGAAAAACTGTTTTTT; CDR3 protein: CATSDSDRGGEKLFF
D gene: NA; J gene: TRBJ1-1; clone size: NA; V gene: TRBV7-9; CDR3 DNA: TGTGCCAGCAGCTTAGGGACAACGAACACTGAAGCTTTCTTT; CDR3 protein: CASSLGTTNTEAFF
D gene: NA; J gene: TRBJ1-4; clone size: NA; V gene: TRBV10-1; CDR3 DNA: TGCGCCAGCAACGTCAGGACAGTTCGGCATGAAAAACTGTTTTTT; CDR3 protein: CASNVRTVRHEKLFF
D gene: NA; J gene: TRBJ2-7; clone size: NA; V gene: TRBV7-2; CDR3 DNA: TGTGCCAGCAGCCCACCGTCCGGCTACGAGCAGTACTTC; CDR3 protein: CASSPPSGYEQYF
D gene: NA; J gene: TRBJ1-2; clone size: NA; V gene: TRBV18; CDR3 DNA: TGTGCCAGCTCGCCCGACGCCCTGGGGGACAACTATGGCTACACCTTC; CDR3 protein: CASSPDALGDNYGYTF
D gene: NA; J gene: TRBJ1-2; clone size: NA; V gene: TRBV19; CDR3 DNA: TGTGCCAGTAGTTGGGACCGCTATGGCTACACCTTC; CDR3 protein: CASSWDRYGYTF
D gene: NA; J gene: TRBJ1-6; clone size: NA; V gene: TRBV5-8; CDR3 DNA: TGTGCCAGCAGCTCGACACTCAATTCACCCCTCCACTTT; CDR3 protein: CASSSTLNSPLHF
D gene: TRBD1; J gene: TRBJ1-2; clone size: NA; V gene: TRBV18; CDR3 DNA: TGTGCCAGCTCATCCGGGACAGGGGACTATGGCTACACCTTC; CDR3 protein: CASSSGTGDYGYTF
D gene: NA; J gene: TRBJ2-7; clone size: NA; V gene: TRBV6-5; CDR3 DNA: TGTGCCAGCAGTTACGCCGGAGAGCAGTACTTC; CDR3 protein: CASSYAGEQYF
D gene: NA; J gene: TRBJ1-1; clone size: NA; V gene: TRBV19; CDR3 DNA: TGTGCCAGTAGTATGCTGCAGGGGAGCTTTATGAACACTGAAGCTTTCTTT; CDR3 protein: CASSMLQGSFMNTEAFF